A single sample is the source of the 25 T cell receptor beta chains below, sequenced in a study of OX40 agonist ivuxolimab in advanced cancers. Produced via immunoSEQ multiplex PCR; TCRdb's table is partial and in-frame only. The table includes more than 85,000 clones, approximately 80% detected once. The input for sequencing was CD4+ or CD8+ T cells sorted from blood, taken in a trial of the OX40 agonist ivuxolimab. The origin of the receptors is an adult with an advanced solid tumor such as melanoma, head and neck, liver or kidney cancer.

The J gene is TRBJ1-1, the V gene TRBV19; D is unresolved. The CDR3 covers 14 residues. V was trimmed by 6 bases and J by 2 bases, leaving 13 bases between them. Germline V gives CDR1 LNHDA, CDR2 SQIVND (reference sequence). In DNA form, the CDR3 reads TGTGCCAGTAGCATCGGGGATCTAAACACTGAAGCTTTCTTT. Translated, it gives CASSIGDLNTEAFF.

The V gene is TRBV7-3, the J gene TRBJ2-4, with a weak D call TRBD1 (6 bases). The CDR3 runs 15 residues. Germline V gene data show CDR1 as SGHTA and CDR2 as FQGTGA. V shed 0 bases and J shed 4 bases, with 10 bases lying between them. CDR3 sequence reads: CASSLTGDKKNIQYF. Written as DNA, the CDR3 is TGTGCCAGCAGCTTAACGGGGGACAAAAAAAACATTCAGTACTTC.

The chain employs TRBV7-2 and TRBJ2-2; D may match TRBD1 or TRBD2 (5 bases each). Germline assignment: CDR1 SGHTA and CDR2 FQGNSA. The CDR3 spans 13 residues. Trimming removed 2 bases from V and 6 bases from J, with 7 bases in between. CDR3 sequence: CASSLLGAGELFF. The CDR3 DNA sequence: TGTGCCAGCAGCTTATTGGGGGCCGGGGAGCTGTTTTTT.

The CDR3 loop is CASSTPERAFGKGYTF. The CDR3 DNA follows: TGTGCCAGCAGTACCCCCGAGCGGGCCTTTGGGAAGGGCTACACCTTC. The genes are TRBV28 and TRBJ1-2; no clear D. Germline V gene sequence: CDR1 MDHEN, CDR2 SYDVKM. The CDR3 extends over 16 amino acids. With 5 bases removed from V and 8 bases from J, the gap between germline ends came to 24 bases.

This clone was counted once. The V call is TRBV6-5, the J call TRBJ2-7, with TRBD1 matching over 8 bases. CDR3 length: 14 residues. With V trimmed by 6 bases and J by 0 bases, 4 bases remained unmatched. CDR1 and CDR2 (germline): MNHEY, SVGAGI. Here the CDR3 reads CASSRGTGSYEQYF. For the CDR3, the DNA is TGTGCCAGCAGCCGGGGGACAGGCTCCTACGAGCAGTACTTC.

This chain links TRBV27 with TRBJ2-5; D is undetermined. This CDR3 has 13 residues. The V end was cut by 0 bases, the J end by 10 bases, with 12 bases between. In germline, CDR1 is MNHEY, CDR2 SMNVEV (reference sequence). CDR3 amino acids: CASSLSAGLDQYF. CDR3 coding DNA: TGTGCCAGCAGTTTATCGGCAGGCCTGGACCAGTACTTC.

This chain connects TRBV7-8 to TRBJ1-5; 9 nucleotides line up with TRBD1. The CDR3 has 16 amino acids. V was clipped by 1 base and J by 3 bases; unmatched bases: 4. The germline CDR1 and CDR2 sequences are SGHVS and FQNEAQ. For the CDR3, the DNA is TGTGCCAGCAGCTTAGAGGGACAGGGATTCAATCAGCCCCAGCATTTT. Its protein is CASSLEGQGFNQPQHF.

The table lists this clone with a few counts. This chain uses TRBV19 with TRBJ2-7, with 8 bases that match TRBD1. From germline, CDR1 is LNHDA and CDR2 SQIVND (reference sequence). This CDR3 spans 16 amino acids. V was clipped by 6 bases and J by 1 base; unmatched bases: 11. CDR3 coding DNA: TGTGCCAGTAGCCCCCGGGACAGGCAAATGTCCTACGAGCAGTACTTC. It yields the protein CASSPRDRQMSYEQYF.

The chain joins TRBV1 to TRBJ2-5; the table calls TRBD2, which could not be checked here. TRBV1 is a known pseudogene. The CDR3 length is 16 residues. The CDR3 protein is CTSSPERGPNQETQYF. CDR3 DNA: TGCACCAGCAGCCCGGAGCGGGGGCCAAATCAAGAGACCCAGTACTTC.

The rearrangement links TRBV2 to TRBJ1-5; TRBD1 might be the D (5 bases). This CDR3 is built from 14 residues. The V and J ends lost 6 bases and 6 bases respectively, with 15 bases between them. Germline CDR1 and CDR2: SNHLY and FYNNEI. This CDR3 reads CASRGDSDSQPQHF. The DNA of the CDR3 is TGTGCCAGCAGGGGTGACAGCGATTCTCAGCCCCAGCATTTT.

Only a few counts were recorded for this clone. The rearrangement joins TRBV4-3 to TRBJ1-2, with 10 positions matching TRBD1. Per the germline V gene, CDR1 is LGHNA and CDR2 is YSLEER. This CDR3 has 14 amino acids. The J segment lost 3 bases and the V segment lost 4 bases, leaving 2 bases of the junction unmatched. The CDR3 reads CASSPGTGDYGYTF. DNA of the CDR3: TGCGCCAGCAGCCCCGGGACAGGGGACTATGGCTACACCTTC.

This clone was counted only a few times. The chain recombines TRBV9 with TRBJ2-5; D tentatively fits TRBD1 or TRBD2 (5 bases each). Germline values: CDR1 SGDLS, CDR2 YYNGEE. This CDR3 is 13 amino acids long. The ends were cut back, 0 bases at V and 9 bases at J, with 12 bases in the middle. CDR3 sequence: CASSVDWGRPQYF. CDR3 sequence (DNA): TGTGCCAGCAGCGTAGACTGGGGACGGCCCCAGTACTTC.

The V call is TRBV6-4, the J call TRBJ2-7, with 7 positions matching TRBD2. The junction had 6 bases not matched to a gene; V was cut back by 4 bases and J by 0 bases. In germline, CDR1 is MRHNA, CDR2 SNTAGT. The length of the CDR3 is 15 residues. The CDR3 sequence is CASSGGGLSSYEQYF. DNA for the CDR3: TGTGCCAGCAGTGGGGGGGGACTTAGCTCCTACGAGCAGTACTTC.

This clone has just one count. V and J are TRBV2 and TRBJ1-2; D is undetermined. CDR3 length: 12 amino acids. V lost 10 bases to trimming and J lost 7 bases, with 16 bases between them. The germline V gene encodes CDR1 SNHLY and CDR2 FYNNEI. Written as DNA, the CDR3 is TGTGCCATTACCGGGCCTCTGGGTGGCTACACCTTC. This codes for CAITGPLGGYTF.

V gene TRBV28 combines with J gene TRBJ1-6, with 7 bases matching TRBD1. Trimming at V came to 5 bases and at J to 7 bases, leaving 8 bases not matched to a gene. The CDR3 loop spans 15 amino acids. Germline V lookup: CDR1 MDHEN, CDR2 SYDVKM. CDR3 DNA sequence: TGTGCCAGCAGTCCTGGACAGGTCATGAATTCACCCCTCCACTTT. Protein product: CASSPGQVMNSPLHF.

The rearrangement joins TRBV2 to TRBJ2-7; D not resolved. This CDR3 has 16 residues. Germline lookup yields CDR1 SNHLY and CDR2 FYNNEI. V lost 3 bases and J 3 bases, leaving 18 bases between the germline ends. CDR3 bases: TGTGCCAGCAGTGAGGAATACAGAGACTGGTACTACGAGCAGTACTTC. This translates into CASSEEYRDWYYEQYF.

In DNA form, the CDR3 reads TGTGCCATCAGTGAGGGCAACAGGGGGCGAGGCTACACCTTC. It translates to CAISEGNRGRGYTF. The V gene is TRBV10-3, the J gene TRBJ1-2; TRBD1 matches at 9 bases. V shed 2 bases and J 8 bases; nucleotides not matched to a gene: 6. This CDR3 comprises 14 residues. Germline V lookup: CDR1 ENHRY, CDR2 SYGVKD.

Here the CDR3 DNA reads TGTGCCAGCAGCCCGGGGGCAGATACGCAGTATTTT. Translating gives CASSPGADTQYF. V gene TRBV7-8 combines with J gene TRBJ2-3; the D gene is possibly TRBD2 (6 bases). V dropped 5 bases and J dropped 4 bases, with 7 bases sitting between them. Per the germline V gene, CDR1 is SGHVS and CDR2 is FQNEAQ. The CDR3 has 12 residues.

The count of this clone is one. The chain uses TRBV7-2 and TRBJ1-4; no reliable D call. The CDR3 covers 13 residues. V lost 5 bases and J lost 16, with 20 bases in between. Germline-derived CDR1 and CDR2 are SGHTA and FQGNSA. CDR3 DNA sequence: TGTGCCAGCAGCCTAGTGCAAAGGACGGAAAAGTTTTTT. This gives the protein CASSLVQRTEKFF.

J is TRBJ1-1 and V is TRBV6-1, with D unclear. V was shortened by 6 bases and J by 1 base, with 9 bases between the two germline ends. The CDR3 length is 13 residues. CDR1 is MNHNS, CDR2 SASEGT, per germline. In DNA form, the CDR3 reads TGTGCCAGCAGACGGACGGAGAACACTGAAGCTTTCTTT. It translates to CASRRTENTEAFF.

The chain joins TRBV11-2 to TRBJ2-2; the D is unclear. CDR1 is SGHAT and CDR2 is FQNNGV in the germline V gene. Trimming removed 1 base at V and 1 base at J, with 10 bases between. CDR3 length: 16 amino acids. The CDR3 here is CASSLGTSLNTGELFF. CDR3 bases: TGTGCCAGCAGCTTAGGGACCAGCCTGAACACCGGGGAGCTGTTTTTT.

V usage is TRBV27 and J usage is TRBJ2-5; 9 nucleotides agree with TRBD1. The J segment lost 4 bases and the V segment lost 9 bases, leaving 6 bases of the junction unmatched. The germline V gene has CDR1 MNHEY and CDR2 SMNVEV (reference sequence). The CDR3 consists of 13 residues. The CDR3 DNA follows: TGTGCCAGGCCCCGGGACAGGGTAGAGACCCAGTACTTC. This sequence encodes CARPRDRVETQYF.

This clone has just one count. The gene calls are TRBV4-1 and TRBJ2-7; 9 positions agree with TRBD1. Unmatched junction bases numbered 4, after V lost 0 bases and J lost 4 bases. The CDR3 loop spans 15 amino acids. The germline CDR1 and CDR2 sequences are MGHRA and YSYEKL. The DNA for the CDR3 is TGCGCCAGCAGCCAAGAAACAGGGGGCATGTACGAGCAGTACTTC. It is translated as CASSQETGGMYEQYF.

The chain recombines TRBV18 with TRBJ2-3; D uncertain. CDR1 and CDR2 (germline): KGHSH, LQKENI. This CDR3 has 14 amino acids. The V end was cut by 2 bases, the J end by 2 bases, with 8 bases between. The CDR3 DNA is TGTGCCAGCTCACCATTGCCCGACACAGATACGCAGTATTTT. Translated, it gives CASSPLPDTDTQYF. The variable domain in full, completed from reference TRBV18 and TRBJ2-3, reads NAGVMQNPRHLVRRRGQEARLRCSPMKGHSHVYWYRQLPEEGLKFMVYLQKENIIDESGMPKERFSAEFPKEGPSILRIQQVVRGDSAAYFCASSPLPDTDTQYFGPGTRLTVL.

The chain employs TRBV4-2 and TRBJ2-3; TRBD2 agrees at 9 bases. The J segment lost 3 bases and the V segment lost 0 bases, leaving 4 bases of the junction unmatched. The CDR3 has 16 amino acids. Germline values: CDR1 LGHNA, CDR2 YNFKEQ. DNA of the CDR3: TGTGCCAGCAGCCAAGATAAAACTAGCGGGACAGATACGCAGTATTTT. Amino acids: CASSQDKTSGTDTQYF.